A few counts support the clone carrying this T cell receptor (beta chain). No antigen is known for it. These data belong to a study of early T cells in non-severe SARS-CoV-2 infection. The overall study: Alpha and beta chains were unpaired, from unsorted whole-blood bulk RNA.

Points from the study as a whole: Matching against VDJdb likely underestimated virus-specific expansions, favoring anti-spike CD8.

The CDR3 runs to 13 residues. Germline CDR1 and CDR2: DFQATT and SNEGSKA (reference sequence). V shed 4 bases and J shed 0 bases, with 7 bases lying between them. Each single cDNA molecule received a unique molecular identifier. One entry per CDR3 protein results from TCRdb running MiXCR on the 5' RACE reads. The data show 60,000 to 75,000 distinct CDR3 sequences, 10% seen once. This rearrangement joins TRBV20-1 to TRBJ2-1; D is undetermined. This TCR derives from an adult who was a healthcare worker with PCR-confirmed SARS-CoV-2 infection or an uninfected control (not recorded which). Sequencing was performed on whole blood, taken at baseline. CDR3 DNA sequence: TGCAGTGCTATTAGAAGCTCCTACAATGAGCAGTTCTTC. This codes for CSAIRSSYNEQFF.